Ten or more counts support the clone carrying this T cell receptor beta chain. TCRdb used MiXCR to reprocess the 5' RACE reads, holding one entry per CDR3 protein. The sample consists of 85,000 to 100,000 distinct CDR3 sequences, approximately 19% of them appearing once. As for time point: blood at routine non-recurrence follow-up after resection. This entry comes from a study of spatial heterogeneity in lung cancer. About the study: PBMC samples from follow-up, when available, were sequenced at a median of about 2 years post-resection.

This receptor was identified in a male donor with early-stage non-small cell lung cancer. The sample here was PBMCs, taken at follow-up.

CDR3 amino acids: CASSLRSSYEQYV. CDR3 in DNA: TGTGCCAGCAGCCTCAGGAGCTCCTACGAGCAGTACGTC. This chain joins TRBV6-2 or TRBV6-3 and TRBJ2-7; D remains unclear. V lost 6 bases and J 0 bases, leaving 9 bases between the germline ends. Looked up from germline, CDR1 is MNHEY and CDR2 is SVGEGT. This CDR3 comprises 13 residues.